The source of this T cell receptor (beta chain) is a study of CD8 T cells in Susac syndrome. Study-wide results and limits: Regarding the TCR sequencing and HLA analysis, the study admitted that a relatively small number of individuals were involved.

Reverse transcription used roughly 0.5 to 1 ug RNA and random hexamers. An immunoSEQ multiplex PCR generated amplified TCR beta CDR3 products spanning 54 Vbeta and 13 Jbeta. TCRdb analysed the immunoSEQ multiplex PCR reads with MiXCR anew, one entry per CDR3 protein. The table includes 190,000 or so distinct CDR3 sequences, about 95% detected once. Control patients had untreated stable or active relapsing-remitting multiple sclerosis by revised McDonald criteria. TEMRA cells were FACS-enriched, with CD8+ and CD4+ T cells isolated negatively. With respect to this clonotype: Its antigen remains unknown.

Germline lookup yields CDR1 DFQATT and CDR2 SNEGSKA (reference sequence). The length of the CDR3 is 13 residues. V shed 6 bases and J shed 3 bases, with 11 bases lying between them. The sequence was obtained from a human donor with multiple sclerosis. Material for sequencing was CD4+ T cells from PBMCs. This chain links TRBV20-1 with TRBJ2-2, with a possible D match to TRBD1 (5 bases). CDR3 nucleotides: TGCAGTGCCCTGACAGCTTACACCGGGGAGCTGTTTTTT. It is translated as CSALTAYTGELFF.